The 21 T cell receptor beta chains below all came from one sample that was sequenced in a study of T cells in Graves' hyperthyroidism and ophthalmopathy. Template material for amplifying TCR beta CDR3 regions consisted of RNA transcripts. The HTBI primer set drove a first-round RT-PCR of the TCR CDR3. TCRdb called the multiplex PCR reads again in MiXCR, with one record for every CDR3 protein. This table has some 570,000 distinct CDR3 sequences, 14% appearing once. Material: blood. Receptors were obtained from a woman aged 18 to 35 with Graves' ophthalmopathy.

This clonotype was seen ten or more times. The rearrangement uses TRBV7-3 and TRBJ2-3, with 10 bases fitting TRBD2. CDR1 SGHTA and CDR2 FQGTGA come from the germline V gene. The CDR3 length is 15 residues. Trimming took 5 bases from V and 4 from J; bases not matched to a gene: 6. The CDR3 region is CASSMTSGPSDTQYF. The CDR3 DNA reads TGTGCCAGCAGCATGACTAGCGGGCCATCAGATACGCAGTATTTT.

This clonotype has at least ten counts. The V gene is TRBV27, the J gene TRBJ2-1, with no clear D. This CDR3 has 14 amino acids. V dropped 5 bases and J dropped 1 base, with 9 bases sitting between them. Germline loops: CDR1 MNHEY, CDR2 SMNVEV (reference sequence). In DNA, the CDR3 is TGTGCCAGCAGTCCAACTCCGTCCTACAATGAGCAGTTCTTC. Protein sequence: CASSPTPSYNEQFF.

This clonotype was observed many times. The chain uses TRBV7-8 and TRBJ2-3; TRBD2 matches at 12 bases. The germline gives CDR1 SGHVS, CDR2 FQNEAQ. CDR3 size: 17 residues. V shed 5 bases, J shed 0 bases, and the junction held 6 bases outside the gene matches. CDR3 sequence (DNA): TGTGCCAGCAGCCCCCGGACTAGCGGGACTAGCACAGATACGCAGTATTTT. Translated, it gives CASSPRTSGTSTDTQYF.

The V gene is TRBV27, the J gene TRBJ2-1; 9 nucleotides align to TRBD1. Germline V CDR1 and CDR2: MNHEY, SMNVEV (reference sequence). The ends lost 4 bases at V and 6 bases at J; junction bases unmatched: 1. The CDR3 contains 13 residues. The CDR3 region is CASSSGQGNEQFF. DNA for the CDR3: TGTGCCAGCAGTTCGGGACAGGGCAATGAGCAGTTCTTC.

This clonotype has at least ten counts. The rearrangement uses TRBV28 and TRBJ1-5, with D maybe TRBD1 (6 bases). V gave up 6 bases and J gave up 1 base, with 10 bases separating them. The CDR3 has 14 residues. Germline CDR1 MDHEN, CDR2 SYDVKM. For the CDR3, the DNA is TGTGCCAGCAGGCAGGGGTCGAGCAATCAGCCCCAGCATTTT. This sequence encodes CASRQGSSNQPQHF.

This chain connects TRBV18 to TRBJ2-7; D remains unclear. Germline CDR1 is KGHSH and CDR2 is LQKENI. The germline V and J ends were trimmed by 4 bases and 5 bases, with 15 bases remaining between them. The CDR3 is 14 residues long. Here the CDR3 DNA reads TGTGCCAGCTCACTAAAACCTCACAGCCACGAGCAGTACTTC. Its translation is CASSLKPHSHEQYF.

The chain recombines TRBV28 with TRBJ1-1; 8 bases agree with TRBD1. The CDR3 has 15 amino acids. Trimming removed 5 bases from V and 1 base from J; junction bases left unmatched: 6. Per germline, CDR1 MDHEN and CDR2 SYDVKM. The CDR3 sequence: CASSGGGQENTEAFF. CDR3 sequence (DNA): TGTGCCAGCAGTGGGGGGGGACAGGAGAACACTGAAGCTTTCTTT.

This clonotype was recorded at least ten times. This sequence joins TRBV27 and TRBJ2-1; D is ambiguous. Trimming pared 4 bases from V and 9 bases from J, leaving 10 bases between. Germline values: CDR1 MNHEY, CDR2 SMNVEV (reference sequence). This CDR3 spans 12 amino acids. In DNA, the CDR3 is TGTGCCAGCAGTTCCGGGTGGGGTGAGCAGTTCTTC. Amino acids: CASSSGWGEQFF.

This clonotype has ten or more counts. The chain recombines TRBV6-1 with TRBJ2-7, with D possibly TRBD1 on 5 matching bases. Trimming took off 4 bases at V and 4 bases at J, with 14 bases between the two ends. In germline, CDR1 is MNHNS, CDR2 SASEGT. The CDR3 totals 14 residues. The CDR3 nucleotides are TGTGCCAGCAGTGCCCGCAGGGAAGGGTACGAGCAGTACTTC. Protein: CASSARREGYEQYF.

This clonotype was observed at least ten times. V and J are TRBV7-9 and TRBJ1-5, with a tentative D call TRBD1 (6 bases). Trimming pared 4 bases from V and 7 bases from J, leaving 14 bases between. The CDR3 has 14 residues. Germline CDR1 and CDR2: SEHNR and FQNEAQ (reference sequence). CDR3 DNA sequence: TGTGCCAGCAGCTCCCAGGGACAAAGGCAGCCCCAGCATTTT. As protein: CASSSQGQRQPQHF.

This clonotype was observed a few times. The V call is TRBV2, the J call TRBJ2-4; 13 nucleotides line up with TRBD2. The J segment lost 0 bases and the V segment lost 4 bases, leaving 6 bases of the junction unmatched. The CDR3 contains 18 residues. Germline CDR1 reads SNHLY; CDR2 reads FYNNEI. The chain's CDR3 is CASSGLAGGYKAKNIQYF. The CDR3 nucleotides are TGTGCCAGCAGTGGACTAGCGGGAGGATATAAAGCCAAAAACATTCAGTACTTC.

This clonotype was observed many times. The chain recombines TRBV27 with TRBJ1-5; 9 positions match TRBD1. V lost 7 bases, J lost 1 base, and 8 bases stayed unmatched. Germline assignment: CDR1 MNHEY and CDR2 SMNVEV (reference sequence). The CDR3 has 16 residues. CDR3 nucleotides: TGTGCCAGCACCAAAGTGGGACAGGGAAGCAATCAGCCCCAGCATTTT. As protein: CASTKVGQGSNQPQHF.

As for this clonotype: At one end, the junction sequence differs from germline, possibly due to a read error. The genes are TRBV20-1 and TRBJ1-3, with D possibly being TRBD1 (5 bases). The CDR3 extends over 15 amino acids. Germline assignment: CDR1 DFQATT and CDR2 SNEGSKA (reference sequence). CDR3 amino acids: CSASRPGGAGNTIYF. The CDR3 bases are TGCAGTGCTTCACGGCCTGGCGGGGCTGGGAACACCATATATTTT.

The chain recombines TRBV27 with TRBJ2-7; 8 positions agree with TRBD2. The CDR3 consists of 13 residues. Germline trimming cut 8 bases from V and 1 base from J; bases unmatched to any gene: 4. Germline CDR1 is MNHEY and CDR2 is SMNVEV (reference sequence). The CDR3 sequence: CASSTSVSYEQYF. The CDR3, as DNA: TGTGCCAGCTCGACTAGCGTATCCTACGAGCAGTACTTC.

In its sample, this clonotype was seen many times. The chain uses TRBV9 and TRBJ2-1; D is perhaps TRBD1 (6 bases). Trimming removed 0 bases from V and 3 bases from J, with 10 bases in between. Germline V gives CDR1 SGDLS, CDR2 YYNGEE. This CDR3 is built from 15 residues. CDR3 nucleotides: TGTGCCAGCAGCGTAGACAGACAGGTCTACAATGAGCAGTTCTTC. Its protein product is CASSVDRQVYNEQFF.

This clonotype was counted between two and nine times. The chain joins TRBV18 to TRBJ2-7, with 10 nucleotides matching TRBD2. With V trimmed by 0 bases and J by 4 bases, 12 bases remained unmatched. The CDR3 consists of 18 residues. The germline V gene has CDR1 KGHSH and CDR2 LQKENI. The CDR3 region is CASSPPLGLAGANYEQYF. CDR3 sequence (DNA): TGTGCCAGCTCACCACCACTCGGGCTAGCGGGAGCAAATTACGAGCAGTACTTC.

The chain carries TRBV7-2 and TRBJ1-1; no clear D gene. Germline V gene data show CDR1 as SGHTA and CDR2 as FQGNSA. The V and J ends lost 1 base and 7 bases respectively, with 10 bases between them. This CDR3 is 13 amino acids long. This CDR3 reads CASSLVGFGEAFF. CDR3 nucleotide sequence: TGTGCCAGCAGCTTAGTAGGGTTTGGTGAAGCTTTCTTT.

This clonotype has ten or more counts. This rearrangement joins TRBV10-3 to TRBJ2-1; 8 nucleotides line up with TRBD2. Unmatched junction bases numbered 13, after V lost 8 bases and J lost 7 bases. Germline V gives CDR1 ENHRY, CDR2 SYGVKD. There are 15 residues in the CDR3. The CDR3 DNA reads TGTGCCATCTCAAACCGCGGGACTAGACGGAATGAGCAGTTCTTC. Amino acid sequence: CAISNRGTRRNEQFF.

The V call is TRBV28, the J call TRBJ1-1; 8 bases line up with TRBD1. V shed 1 base, J shed 5 bases, and the junction held 12 bases outside the gene matches. The germline gives CDR1 MDHEN, CDR2 SYDVKM. CDR3 length: 17 amino acids. The chain's CDR3 is CASSLLARGQGLTEAFF. The CDR3 DNA reads as TGTGCCAGCAGTTTATTAGCCAGGGGGCAGGGGCTAACTGAAGCTTTCTTT.

With regard to this clonotype: A much larger clone differs by one base, so this may be a read error. This chain links TRBV6-5 with TRBJ2-2; 12 nucleotides match TRBD2. The CDR3 covers 16 residues. Germline CDR1 reads MNHEY; CDR2 reads SVGAGI. The CDR3 is CASSHTSGRNAGELFF. CDR3 coding DNA: TGTGCCAGCAGTCACACTAGCGGGAGGAACGCCGGGGAGCTGTTTTTT.

This clonotype was detected a few times. V is TRBV19 and J is TRBJ2-5; perhaps TRBD1 as D (5 bases). The CDR3 spans 15 residues. V was trimmed by 4 bases and J by 0 bases, leaving 12 bases between them. Germline V CDR1 and CDR2: LNHDA, SQIVND (reference sequence). CDR3 nucleotides: TGTGCCAGTAGTAAGGGGCACACGGACCAAGAGACCCAGTACTTC. Its translation is CASSKGHTDQETQYF.